Listed here are 22 T cell receptor beta chains from one sample, sequenced in a study of cytomegalovirus exposure and HLA in healthy donors. This table comes from immunoSEQ multiplex PCR, and its TCRdb copy is limited to in-frame clones, with some not included. The repertoire holds 120,000 or so clones, roughly 90% seen once, with approximately 1.3% in the top ten. The sequencing sample was made of PBMCs. The origin of the receptors is a man younger than 40 in good health and CMV-seronegative.

This chain connects TRBV5-6 to TRBJ2-3, with 8 bases fitting TRBD1. CDR1 and CDR2 (germline): SGHDT, YYEEEE. This CDR3 has 16 residues. Losses at the gene ends were 4 bases for V and 0 bases for J; bases not matched to a gene: 7. The CDR3 spells CASSPQGAPSTDTQYF. The CDR3 nucleotides read TGTGCCAGCAGCCCCCAGGGGGCCCCGAGCACAGATACGCAGTATTTT.

V and J are TRBV11-3 and TRBJ2-7, with D tentatively TRBD2 (5 bases). CDR3 length: 12 residues. Germline values: CDR1 SGHNT, CDR2 YENEEA. The ends were cut back, 5 bases at V and 6 bases at J, with 11 bases in the middle. CDR3 region: CASSPQGGEQYF. The CDR3 coding sequence is TGTGCCAGCAGCCCCCAAGGAGGCGAGCAGTACTTC.

Here the CDR3 reads CASSYTATGGKETQYF. Written as DNA, the CDR3 is TGTGCCAGCAGTTATACCGCGACAGGGGGGAAAGAGACCCAGTACTTC. The rearrangement joins TRBV6-6 to TRBJ2-5, with 9 bases identical to TRBD1. V lost 3 bases, J lost 3 bases, and 8 bases stayed unmatched. CDR3 length: 16 amino acids. Looked up from germline, CDR1 is MNHNY and CDR2 is SVGAGI (reference sequence).

The rearrangement links TRBV5-1 to TRBJ1-2, with a weak D call TRBD1 (5 bases). With 4 bases removed from V and 2 bases from J, the gap between germline ends came to 12 bases. Germline values: CDR1 SGHRS, CDR2 YFSETQ. CDR3 length equals 14 residues. The CDR3 bases are TGCGCCAGCAGCGCGGAATCAGGGAACTATGGCTACACCTTC. It encodes CASSAESGNYGYTF. Using reference TRBV5-1 and TRBJ1-2 for the parts outside the CDR3, the full variable domain is KAGVTQTPRYLIKTRGQQVTLSCSPISGHRSVSWYQQTPGQGLQFLFEYFSETQRNKGNFPGRFSGRQFSNSRSEMNVSTLELGDSALYLCASSAESGNYGYTFGSGTRLTVV.

The CDR3 DNA follows: TGTGCCAGCAGCTTAAACGGGGGGTTGGACACTGAAGCTTTCTTT. Protein: CASSLNGGLDTEAFF. The V call is TRBV7-3, the J call TRBJ1-1; perhaps TRBD1 as D (5 bases). V lost 1 base and J 3 bases, leaving 12 bases between the germline ends. The CDR3 sequence is 15 residues long. In germline, CDR1 is SGHTA, CDR2 FQGTGA. The full variable domain, its missing parts supplied by reference TRBV7-3 and TRBJ1-1, is GAGVSQTPSNKVTEKGKYVELRCDPISGHTALYWYRQSLGQGPEFLIYFQGTGAADDSGLPNDRFFAVRPEGSVSTLKIQRTERGDSAVYLCASSLNGGLDTEAFFGQGTRLTVV.

The rearrangement uses TRBV11-2 and TRBJ2-7; TRBD1 agrees at 8 bases. Trimming removed 3 bases from V and 3 bases from J; junction bases left unmatched: 4. The germline V gene has CDR1 SGHAT and CDR2 FQNNGV. This CDR3 spans 14 amino acids. CDR3 in DNA: TGTGCCAGCAGCTTTCGTACAGGGGGCTACGAGCAGTACTTC. It yields the protein CASSFRTGGYEQYF.

This clone occurred once. The CDR3 is CASSIQRNYGYTF. Here the CDR3 DNA reads TGTGCCAGTAGTATACAACGGAACTATGGCTACACCTTC. V usage is TRBV19 and J usage is TRBJ1-2; no clear D. Germline V lookup: CDR1 LNHDA, CDR2 SQIVND (reference sequence). Trimming removed 2 bases at V and 2 bases at J, with 6 bases between. This CDR3 has 13 residues.

The V call is TRBV7-3, the J call TRBJ2-1; D not certain. CDR3 size: 15 residues. Per the germline V gene, CDR1 is SGHTA and CDR2 is FQGTGA. V lost 2 bases and J lost 5, with 13 bases in between. For the CDR3, the DNA is TGTGCCAGCAGCTTACAGCCGACACCAAACAATGAGCAGTTCTTC. This gives the protein CASSLQPTPNNEQFF.

The CDR3 sequence: CASSRSSGSAYEQYF. As DNA, the CDR3 is TGTGCCAGCTCACGGAGTAGCGGGAGTGCCTACGAGCAGTACTTC. V and J are TRBV18 and TRBJ2-7; 9 bases map to TRBD2. From germline, CDR1 is KGHSH and CDR2 LQKENI. J gave up 2 bases and V 4 bases, and 6 bases lay outside the gene matches. The CDR3 runs 15 residues. Together with reference TRBV18 and TRBJ2-7, the CDR3 gives the full variable domain: NAGVMQNPRHLVRRRGQEARLRCSPMKGHSHVYWYRQLPEEGLKFMVYLQKENIIDESGMPKERFSAEFPKEGPSILRIQQVVRGDSAAYFCASSRSSGSAYEQYFGPGTRLTVT.

The chain combines TRBV11-2 with TRBJ1-1, with D unclear. Germline V CDR1 and CDR2: SGHAT, FQNNGV. This CDR3 region has 13 residues. V dropped 6 bases and J dropped 1 base, with 9 bases sitting between them. CDR3: CASRRAGNTEAFF. For the CDR3, the DNA is TGTGCCAGCAGACGGGCGGGGAACACTGAAGCTTTCTTT.

This clone was recorded only once. The CDR3 DNA follows: TGTGCCAGCGGCTGGCGGGAGGCCTACAATGAGCAGTTCTTC. It is translated as CASGWREAYNEQFF. This rearrangement joins TRBV2 to TRBJ2-1; 8 nucleotides line up with TRBD2. Looked up from germline, CDR1 is SNHLY and CDR2 is FYNNEI. V lost 8 bases, J lost 2 bases, and 5 bases stayed unmatched. The CDR3 contains 14 residues.

The chain couples TRBV19 to TRBJ1-4, with 9 bases that match TRBD1. This CDR3 contains 16 residues. The ends lost 4 bases at V and 8 bases at J; junction bases unmatched: 11. Germline CDR1 reads LNHDA; CDR2 reads SQIVND (reference sequence). CDR3 sequence reads: CASSTRRDRVVEKLFF. The CDR3 DNA reads as TGTGCCAGTAGTACCCGCCGGGACAGGGTGGTCGAAAAACTGTTTTTT.

The DNA of the CDR3 is TGTGCCAGCAGTGACTCGACGTCGAGCGCAGATACGCAGTATTTT. It codes for CASSDSTSSADTQYF. The V and J genes are TRBV6-4 and TRBJ2-3; no clear D gene. The CDR3 runs to 15 residues. Germline V CDR1 and CDR2: MRHNA, SNTAGT. V lost 0 bases and J 4 bases, leaving 11 bases between the germline ends.

V is TRBV5-1 and J is TRBJ2-7; 9 nucleotides match TRBD1. V lost 1 base to trimming and J lost 6 bases; unmatched junction nucleotides: 11. Germline V CDR1 and CDR2: SGHRS, YFSETQ. This CDR3 comprises 16 residues. Here the CDR3 reads CASSLFPRTGVGEQYF. CDR3 bases: TGCGCCAGCAGCTTGTTCCCTAGGACAGGGGTAGGCGAGCAGTACTTC.

This clone appeared a single time. This sequence joins TRBV27 and TRBJ2-1; possibly TRBD1 for D (6 bases). V was clipped by 2 bases and J by 4 bases, with 12 bases between them. The length of the CDR3 is 15 residues. Germline V gene data show CDR1 as MNHEY and CDR2 as SMNVEV (reference sequence). The CDR3 spells CASSLLQGSYNEQFF. DNA for the CDR3: TGTGCCAGCAGTTTACTACAGGGTAGTTACAATGAGCAGTTCTTC.

The rearrangement uses TRBV27 and TRBJ2-5, with a weak D call TRBD1 (5 bases). The CDR3 contains 16 residues. Trimming pared 0 bases from V and 2 bases from J, leaving 13 bases between. The germline V gene has CDR1 MNHEY and CDR2 SMNVEV (reference sequence). CDR3 amino acids: CASSLSPRQFQETQYF. The CDR3 DNA reads TGTGCCAGCAGTTTATCCCCGAGACAGTTTCAAGAGACCCAGTACTTC.

The chain couples TRBV7-2 to TRBJ2-5; TRBD1 aligns across 9 bases. Losses at the gene ends were 4 bases for V and 3 bases for J; bases not matched to a gene: 9. This CDR3 spans 16 amino acids. Germline V gives CDR1 SGHTA, CDR2 FQGNSA. The CDR3 loop is CASSSAGTGREETQYF. In DNA, the CDR3 is TGTGCCAGCAGCTCAGCCGGGACAGGGAGGGAAGAGACCCAGTACTTC.

This sequence joins TRBV5-1 and TRBJ1-3; 9 nucleotides line up with TRBD1. The CDR3 runs to 18 residues. Trimming cost V 1 base and J 2 bases; bases outside gene matches: 10. Germline V gene lookup returns CDR1 SGHRS and CDR2 YFSETQ. The CDR3 DNA reads as TGCGCCAGCAGCTTGCTTAACCGTGGGACAGGGACTGGAAACACCATATATTTT. It codes for CASSLLNRGTGTGNTIYF.

This chain joins TRBV5-6 and TRBJ2-3, with TRBD2 as a possible D gene (5 bases). Germline lookup yields CDR1 SGHDT and CDR2 YYEEEE. The CDR3 consists of 17 residues. Between the trimmed V and J ends, which lost 0 bases and 5 bases, there was a span of 19 bases. Here the CDR3 DNA reads TGTGCCAGCAGCTTGGTGTCTAGCCAGGCGGTGCAAGATACGCAGTATTTT. Encoded protein: CASSLVSSQAVQDTQYF.

The V call is TRBV2, the J call TRBJ2-7; TRBD2 matches at 8 bases. After removal of 0 bases from V and 4 bases from J, the junction contained 8 bases not matched to a gene. Germline CDR1 reads SNHLY; CDR2 reads FYNNEI. CDR3 size: 16 residues. CDR3 coding DNA: TGTGCCAGCAGTGAAGCACCATCAGCGGGAGTTTACGAGCAGTACTTC. Translation gives CASSEAPSAGVYEQYF.

This chain links TRBV5-1 with TRBJ2-2, with TRBD2 matching 9 bases. The CDR3 totals 16 residues. Per germline, CDR1 SGHRS and CDR2 YFSETQ. V dropped 0 bases and J dropped 3; count of bases not matched to a gene: 3. CDR3 nucleotide sequence: TGCGCCAGCAGCTTGGTTATAGCGGGAGACACCGGGGAGCTGTTTTTT. Protein: CASSLVIAGDTGELFF.

This clone is a singleton in its sample. V is TRBV4-1 and J is TRBJ2-1; tentatively, D is TRBD1 (6 bases). Looked up from germline, CDR1 is MGHRA and CDR2 is YSYEKL. V gave up 7 bases and J gave up 0 bases, with 16 bases separating them. The CDR3 totals 16 residues. CDR3 residues: CASKKGQSSSYNEQFF. For the CDR3, the DNA is TGCGCCAGCAAGAAAGGACAGTCGAGCTCCTACAATGAGCAGTTCTTC.